This TCR beta chain stems from a study of Graves' ophthalmopathy and Graves' hyperthyroidism. General study findings and limits: Also, most clonotypes expanded in the thyroid above 0.001 frequency appeared in blood.

This clonotype was observed at least ten times. The antigen remains unidentified. Certain patients were not enrolled. These were patients with other autoimmune diseases, uncontrolled infections, pregnancy or lactation. From germline, CDR1 is SGHAT and CDR2 FQNNGV. The V end lost 4 bases, the J end lost 1 base, and 10 bases lay between the germline ends. This CDR3 is 14 amino acids long. Amplification of TCR beta CDR3 regions used RNA transcripts. The library came from an HTBI-primed first-round RT-PCR and a second-round multiplex PCR. A single record per CDR3 protein comes from TCRdb applying MiXCR to the multiplex PCR reads. Of over 450,000 distinct CDR3 sequences in the sample, about an eighth were seen once.

This chain connects TRBV11-2 to TRBJ1-2; possible D gene TRBD1, 5 bases. Sequenced input: blood. The clonotype was recovered from a woman between 25 and 40 years old with Graves' ophthalmopathy. CDR3 DNA sequence: TGTGCCAGCAGCTCGGGACGGAATAACTATGGCTACACCTTC. It encodes CASSSGRNNYGYTF. The full variable domain, its missing parts supplied by reference TRBV11-2 and TRBJ1-2, is EAGVAQSPRYKIIEKRQSVAFWCNPISGHATLYWYQQILGQGPKLLIQFQNNGVVDDSQLPKDRFSAERLKGVDSTLKIQPAKLEDSAVYLCASSSGRNNYGYTFGSGTRLTVV.